This TCR beta chain was found in a study of blood T cell repertoires in COVID-19 (dated by TCRdb to about 2020). In the study overall: Samples covering the acute and convalescent phases of COVID-19 were provided by collaborators in the United States, Italy and Spain. The material from the prospective study consisted of cDNA or gDNA derived from T cells, B-cell-depleted T cells, or PBMCs. Deeply sampled blood TCRbeta repertoires from subjects exposed to, actively infected with, or recovered from COVID-19 were included in the dataset. The repertoires were released in a freely available public database intended as a resource for research on the immune response to SARS-CoV-2. The samples were drawn from the first 160 participants of the ongoing ImmuneRACE study and from over a thousand subjects provided by 6 global collaborators. Sample metadata almost always included a de-identified subject ID, COVID-19 status, age in years and sex. Where available, HLA class I and class II types were taken from metadata supplied by the sample provider and were not determined by assay-based typing. Results the study describes overall, beyond this receptor: The amount of clinical and demographic metadata varied by source and participant and was provided uncurated.

Notes on this clone: Its antigen has not been determined. No base qualities exist here, and no much larger clone lies one base off it.

Each collaborating institution followed its own protocols to collect whole blood in K2EDTA tubes. For TCRbeta analysis, collaborators shipped samples as frozen whole blood, isolated PBMCs, or DNA extracted from either of those sample types. TCRbeta CDR3 regions were amplified from genomic DNA using the immunoSEQ Assay, a bias-controlled multiplex PCR. The authors' analysis ran thus. Within the assay, amplification of reference gene primers was used to estimate how many nucleated cells each sample contained. To quantify the absolute abundance of each unique TCRbeta CDR3 rearrangement, sequence reads were collapsed and filtered. For each sample, productive Simpson clonality was calculated by taking the square root of Simpson's diversity index across productive rearrangements. TCRdb mirrors the immuneACCESS table, restricted to in-frame sequences. Some clones are absent from its copies; in checked studies, under half trace to an unresolved V gene, and the reason for the others is unknown. The V and J calls and clone size are taken from that table; D and trimming were inferred from the DNA. The sample profile shows 90,000 or so clones; more than 70% of them were found once. The ten top clones hold roughly a sixth of the sample.

The TCR originated in a human donor in a cohort sampled during active COVID-19. Sequencing was performed on peripheral blood.

CDR3 reads: CASSSLAVNTGELFF. The nucleotides are TGTGCCAGTAGTTCCCTAGCGGTGAACACCGGGGAGCTGTTTTTT. The chain uses TRBV19 and TRBJ2-2, with 7 bases in between that match TRBD2. CDR3 length: 15 amino acids, cysteine to phenylalanine. CDR3 DNA is the only sequence kept; it has 45 bases, read in frame from the first base. The germline V gene encodes CDR1 LNHDA and CDR2 SQIVND (reference sequence). At the junction V is shortened by 5 bases and J by 1 base; bases outside the gene matches: 4.